Following are 27 T cell receptor beta chains from one sample sequenced in a study of shared clonotypes between healthy human individuals. The data were produced by immunoSEQ multiplex PCR, yet TCRdb's version contains in-frame clones alone and is incomplete. The sample consists of about 2.4 million clones, roughly nine tenths of them appearing once. The source material was naive CD4+ T cells sorted from blood. Stated subset: CD45RA+ positively selected. The receptors originated from a man aged 18 to 29 in good health.

V is TRBV10-3 and J is TRBJ2-3; either TRBD1 or TRBD2 may supply D (5 bases each). The CDR3 sequence is 15 residues long. Germline assignment: CDR1 ENHRY and CDR2 SYGVKD. V was cut by 6 bases and J by 0 bases, with 13 bases left in between. The CDR3 DNA reads as TGTGCCATCAGGGGGACCGCCCGGAGCACAGATACGCAGTATTTT. This sequence encodes CAIRGTARSTDTQYF.

The chain uses TRBV10-3 and TRBJ2-5; the D gene is possibly TRBD2 (7 bases). This CDR3 spans 14 amino acids. V lost 5 bases and J lost 1, with 11 bases in between. CDR1 ENHRY and CDR2 SYGVKD come from the germline V gene. CDR3 DNA sequence: TGTGCCATCAGTCCCCGGGGGGCCCAAGAGACCCAGTACTTC. It is translated as CAISPRGAQETQYF.

J is TRBJ2-3 and V is TRBV7-2, with TRBD1 matching 10 bases. The CDR3 has 15 amino acids. Germline V gene sequence: CDR1 SGHTA, CDR2 FQGNSA. The trim removed 6 bases at V and 1 base at J, leaving 4 bases unmatched. In DNA, the CDR3 is TGTGCCAGCAGGCGACAGGGGGCTGGCACAGATACGCAGTATTTT. Its protein is CASRRQGAGTDTQYF.

This clone was detected only once. The chain recombines TRBV28 with TRBJ1-5; D is perhaps TRBD1 (5 bases). The CDR3 is 16 residues long. V shed 3 bases and J shed 3 bases, with 15 bases lying between them. Germline CDR1 and CDR2: MDHEN and SYDVKM. For the CDR3, the DNA is TGTGCCAGCAGTTTTAAGCGGGGGGTGGACAATCAGCCCCAGCATTTT. Translation gives CASSFKRGVDNQPQHF.

This clone was seen just once. The rearrangement uses TRBV6-1 and TRBJ2-7; D is tentatively TRBD1 or TRBD2 (6 bases each). The CDR3 totals 14 residues. Between the trimmed V and J ends, which lost 4 bases and 11 bases, there was a span of 21 bases. The germline V gene encodes CDR1 MNHNS and CDR2 SASEGT. The DNA of the CDR3 is TGTGCCAGCAGTGGTGACCCGGGCCGGAGGGGGAAGTACTTC. This gives the protein CASSGDPGRRGKYF.

This chain links TRBV5-1 with TRBJ2-3, with a weak D call TRBD2 (5 bases). With 0 bases removed from V and 0 bases from J, the gap between germline ends came to 11 bases. The CDR3 length is 16 residues. Germline lookup yields CDR1 SGHRS and CDR2 YFSETQ. DNA for the CDR3: TGCGCCAGCAGCTTGGTTGGGAGATCTAGCACAGATACGCAGTATTTT. It is translated as CASSLVGRSSTDTQYF.

This chain links TRBV29-1 with TRBJ1-2, with a weak D call TRBD1 (6 bases). Trimming stripped 7 bases from V and 0 bases from J, with 15 bases between. The CDR3 has 14 residues. CDR1 and CDR2 (germline): SQVTM, ANQGSEA. The CDR3 loop is CSAWGQGTNYGYTF. For the CDR3, the DNA is TGCAGCGCCTGGGGGCAGGGGACTAACTATGGCTACACCTTC.

V and J are TRBV11-2 and TRBJ2-3; the match to TRBD2 covers 14 bases. The CDR3 loop spans 16 amino acids. V was clipped by 4 bases and J by 3 bases; unmatched bases: 3. In germline, CDR1 is SGHAT, CDR2 FQNNGV. This CDR3 is CASSSRTSGGTDTQYF. CDR3 bases: TGTGCCAGCAGCTCTAGGACTAGCGGGGGGACAGATACGCAGTATTTT. The whole variable domain, filled in from reference TRBV11-2 and TRBJ2-3, reads EAGVAQSPRYKIIEKRQSVAFWCNPISGHATLYWYQQILGQGPKLLIQFQNNGVVDDSQLPKDRFSAERLKGVDSTLKIQPAKLEDSAVYLCASSSRTSGGTDTQYFGPGTRLTVL.

The chain has TRBV19 and TRBJ2-2, with D possibly being TRBD1 (5 bases). Germline assignment: CDR1 LNHDA and CDR2 SQIVND (reference sequence). Trimming shortened V by 4 bases and J by 3 bases, and 27 bases separated the two germline ends. The CDR3 runs 20 residues. The CDR3 protein is CASSRALNLRPTVHTGELFF. CDR3 nucleotides: TGTGCCAGTAGTAGGGCCCTAAACCTCCGACCGACAGTACACACCGGGGAGCTGTTTTTT.

This chain links TRBV6-5 with TRBJ2-7, with D unresolved. Germline V CDR1 and CDR2: MNHEY, SVGAGI. The CDR3 loop spans 14 amino acids. The germline V and J ends were trimmed by 5 bases and 4 bases, with 15 bases remaining between them. The CDR3 sequence is CASSPTRLAYEQYF. The CDR3 DNA reads as TGTGCCAGCAGTCCCACCCGACTGGCGTACGAGCAGTACTTC.

The CDR3: CASISPLGRGQETQYF. The CDR3 coding sequence is TGTGCCAGCATCTCCCCGCTCGGAAGGGGCCAAGAGACCCAGTACTTC. J is TRBJ2-5 and V is TRBV28; D is possibly TRBD1 (5 bases). The CDR3 has 16 residues. CDR1 is MDHEN and CDR2 is SYDVKM in the germline V gene. The V end was cut by 7 bases, the J end by 1 base, with 19 bases between.

The V gene is TRBV18, the J gene TRBJ2-2, with unresolved D. V lost 5 bases and J 4 bases, leaving 8 bases between the germline ends. Germline loops: CDR1 KGHSH, CDR2 LQKENI. This CDR3 has 13 amino acids. CDR3 DNA: TGTGCCAGCTCAGCACAACCCACCGGGGAGCTGTTTTTT. Protein product: CASSAQPTGELFF.

The genes are TRBV10-3 and TRBJ1-3; D call uncertain. From germline, CDR1 is ENHRY and CDR2 SYGVKD. The V gene lost 0 bases and the J gene lost 0 bases, with 9 bases spanning the gap. CDR3 length equals 16 residues. This CDR3 is CAISESIWSSGNTIYF. CDR3 coding DNA: TGTGCCATCAGTGAGTCTATTTGGAGCTCTGGAAACACCATATATTTT.

The chain recombines TRBV19 with TRBJ1-1; TRBD1 agrees at 8 bases. V was pared by 9 bases and J by 11 bases, with 5 bases of the junction left unmatched. The CDR3 totals 10 residues. Germline loops: CDR1 LNHDA, CDR2 SQIVND (reference sequence). In nucleotides, the CDR3 is TGTGCCAGCCGACAGGGGACGGCTTTCTTT. It yields the protein CASRQGTAFF.

This chain connects TRBV7-2 to TRBJ2-7; 11 bases fit TRBD2. V trimming: 1 base; J trimming: 2 bases; junction bases outside the gene matches: 10. The germline gives CDR1 SGHTA, CDR2 FQGNSA. CDR3 length equals 18 residues. The CDR3, as DNA: TGTGCCAGCAGCTTAGTTAGCGGGGGGGCTTATCCCGCCTACGAGCAGTACTTC. This gives the protein CASSLVSGGAYPAYEQYF.

The chain uses TRBV4-1 and TRBJ1-6; TRBD1 matches 9 bases. V lost 1 base, J lost 10 bases, and 5 bases stayed unmatched. The CDR3 spans 15 residues. Germline V CDR1 and CDR2: MGHRA, YSYEKL. CDR3 sequence: CASSQVGTGLSPLHF. CDR3 coding DNA: TGCGCCAGCAGCCAAGTAGGGACAGGGTTGTCACCCCTCCACTTT.

This clone was recorded a few times. V and J are TRBV5-5 and TRBJ1-5; D call uncertain. Germline lookup yields CDR1 SGHKS and CDR2 YYEKEE (reference sequence). V was pared by 0 bases and J by 9 bases, with 22 bases between. CDR3 length: 17 residues. The CDR3 DNA sequence: TGTGCCAGCAGCTTGGCGGTGGCTTCGACGGGGTGGCGGCCCCAGCATTTT. Residues: CASSLAVASTGWRPQHF.

CDR3 region: CASSRLTLAGSPGELFF. The CDR3 DNA reads TGTGCCAGCAGCCGTTTAACCCTAGCGGGAAGTCCCGGGGAGCTGTTTTTT. The genes are TRBV7-8 and TRBJ2-2, with 9 bases fitting TRBD2. Germline V CDR1 and CDR2: SGHVS, FQNEAQ. The CDR3 is made up of 17 amino acids. After removal of 5 bases from V and 6 bases from J, the junction contained 13 bases not matched to a gene. The full variable domain, completed using reference TRBV7-8 and TRBJ2-2, is GAGVSQSPRYKVAKRGQDVALRCDPISGHVSLFWYQQALGQGPEFLTYFQNEAQLDKSGLPSDRFFAERPEGSVSTLKIQRTQQEDSAVYLCASSRLTLAGSPGELFFGEGSRLTVL.

The chain carries TRBV19 and TRBJ2-3; D gene unclear. In germline, CDR1 is LNHDA, CDR2 SQIVND (reference sequence). CDR3 size: 17 residues. Trimming stripped 1 base from V and 4 bases from J, with 18 bases between. This chain's CDR3 is CASSIGRGRRSPDTQYF. As DNA, the CDR3 is TGTGCCAGTAGTATAGGACGTGGGCGGCGGAGCCCAGATACGCAGTATTTT.

In this sample, this clone turned up once. The J gene is TRBJ1-1, the V gene TRBV6-6; D is possibly TRBD1 (5 bases). V lost 5 bases, J lost 4 bases, and 20 bases lay in between. The CDR3 contains 16 residues. Germline V CDR1 and CDR2: MNHNY, SVGAGI (reference sequence). The CDR3 DNA reads as TGTGCCAGCAGTCCAGAACCGGGACGGATCTCCACTGAAGCTTTCTTT. Protein sequence: CASSPEPGRISTEAFF.

The J gene is TRBJ1-6, the V gene TRBV19; D perhaps matches TRBD1 (6 bases). The CDR3 loop spans 15 amino acids. V was pared by 3 bases and J by 8 bases, with 14 bases between. Germline-derived CDR1 and CDR2 are LNHDA and SQIVND (reference sequence). The CDR3 DNA reads as TGTGCCAGTAGTATCGAACTACAGGGCTATTCACCCCTCCACTTT. It is translated as CASSIELQGYSPLHF.

With respect to this clone: Other DNA sequences from this sample encode an identical CDR3 as well. The chain has TRBV5-1 and TRBJ1-6; D is unclear. CDR1 SGHRS and CDR2 YFSETQ come from the germline V gene. V shed 5 bases and J shed 7 bases, with 7 bases lying between them. The CDR3 length is 12 residues. The CDR3 reads CASRTENSPLHF. CDR3 coding DNA: TGCGCCAGCAGAACAGAAAATTCACCCCTCCACTTT.

The V gene is TRBV6-5, the J gene TRBJ1-2; 9 bases map to TRBD1. Looked up from germline, CDR1 is MNHEY and CDR2 is SVGAGI. V was clipped by 5 bases and J by 6 bases; unmatched bases: 4. The length of the CDR3 is 13 residues. The CDR3 region has the DNA TGTGCCAGCAGTACAACAGGGGGCAATGGCTACACCTTC. Translated, it gives CASSTTGGNGYTF.

Comment on this clone: The same CDR3 arises from other DNA sequences in this sample as well. The rearrangement links TRBV9 to TRBJ2-6, with 9 bases identical to TRBD1. The CDR3 is 17 residues long. The trim removed 3 bases at V and 0 bases at J, leaving 4 bases unmatched. Germline V gene data show CDR1 as SGDLS and CDR2 as YYNGEE. The CDR3 coding sequence is TGTGCCAGCAGCGAGGGGACAGGGTTCTCTGGGGCCAACGTCCTGACTTTC. This sequence encodes CASSEGTGFSGANVLTF. Full variable domain (rest looked up from reference TRBV9 and TRBJ2-6): DSGVTQTPKHLITATGQRVTLRCSPRSGDLSVYWYQQSLDQGLQFLIQYYNGEERAKGNILERFSAQQFPDLHSELNLSSLELGDSALYFCASSEGTGFSGANVLTFGAGSRLTVL.

This chain joins TRBV9 and TRBJ2-1, with D tentatively TRBD2 (9 bases). Germline CDR1 is SGDLS and CDR2 is YYNGEE. Between the trimmed V and J ends, which lost 3 bases and 9 bases, there was a span of 19 bases. The CDR3 is 15 residues long. The CDR3 region is CASSEGLAQGGEQFF. CDR3 DNA sequence: TGTGCCAGCAGCGAGGGACTAGCACAGGGGGGTGAGCAGTTCTTC. Variable domain in full (rest from reference TRBV9 and TRBJ2-1): DSGVTQTPKHLITATGQRVTLRCSPRSGDLSVYWYQQSLDQGLQFLIQYYNGEERAKGNILERFSAQQFPDLHSELNLSSLELGDSALYFCASSEGLAQGGEQFFGPGTRLTVL.

The chain recombines TRBV11-3 with TRBJ2-7, with 13 bases that match TRBD2. Looked up from germline, CDR1 is SGHNT and CDR2 is YENEEA. CDR3 size: 15 residues. J lost 6 bases, V lost 5 bases, and 7 bases had no gene match. In nucleotides, the CDR3 is TGTGCCAGCAGCCTTGGGGGACTAGCGGGGTTCGAGCAGTACTTC. It codes for CASSLGGLAGFEQYF.

Remarks on this clone: In the same sample, other DNA sequences code for this CDR3. The gene calls are TRBV11-2 and TRBJ2-7; 9 nucleotides align to TRBD2. Germline V lookup: CDR1 SGHAT, CDR2 FQNNGV. The junction had 2 bases not matched to a gene; V was cut back by 4 bases and J by 1 base. The CDR3 loop spans 14 amino acids. For the CDR3, the DNA is TGTGCCAGCAGCTCGACTAGCGGTTCCTACGAGCAGTACTTC. This translates into CASSSTSGSYEQYF.